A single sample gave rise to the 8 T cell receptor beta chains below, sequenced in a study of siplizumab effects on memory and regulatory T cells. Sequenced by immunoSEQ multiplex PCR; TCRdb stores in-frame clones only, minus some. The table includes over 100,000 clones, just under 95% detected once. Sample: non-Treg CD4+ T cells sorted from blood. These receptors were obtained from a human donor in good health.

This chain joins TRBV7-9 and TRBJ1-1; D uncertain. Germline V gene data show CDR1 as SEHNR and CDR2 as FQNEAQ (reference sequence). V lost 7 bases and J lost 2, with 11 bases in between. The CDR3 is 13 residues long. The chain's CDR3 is CASIFRGNTEAFF. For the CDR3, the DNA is TGTGCCAGCATCTTTCGAGGAAACACTGAAGCTTTCTTT. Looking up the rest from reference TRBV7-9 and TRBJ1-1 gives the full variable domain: DTGVSQNPRHKITKRGQNVTFRCDPISEHNRLYWYRQTLGQGPEFLTYFQNEAQLEKSRLLSDRFSAERPKGSFSTLEIQRTEQGDSAMYLCASIFRGNTEAFFGQGTRLTVV.

CDR3 nucleotides: TGTGCCAGCTCACCACCGTCGGGGGGCGTCACAGATACGCAGTATTTT. As protein: CASSPPSGGVTDTQYF. The V and J genes are TRBV18 and TRBJ2-3, with a tentative D call TRBD2 (7 bases). Germline-derived CDR1 and CDR2 are KGHSH and LQKENI. The CDR3 loop spans 16 amino acids. V lost 0 bases, J lost 2 bases, and 12 bases lay in between. Using reference TRBV18 and TRBJ2-3 for the parts outside the CDR3, the full variable domain is NAGVMQNPRHLVRRRGQEARLRCSPMKGHSHVYWYRQLPEEGLKFMVYLQKENIIDESGMPKERFSAEFPKEGPSILRIQQVVRGDSAAYFCASSPPSGGVTDTQYFGPGTRLTVL.

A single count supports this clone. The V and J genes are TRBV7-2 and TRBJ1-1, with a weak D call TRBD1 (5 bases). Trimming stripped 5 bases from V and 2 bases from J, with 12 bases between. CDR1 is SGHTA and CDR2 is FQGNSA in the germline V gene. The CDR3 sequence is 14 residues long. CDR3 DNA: TGTGCCAGCAGCCCGCGAGGGGACAACACTGAAGCTTTCTTT. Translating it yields CASSPRGDNTEAFF.

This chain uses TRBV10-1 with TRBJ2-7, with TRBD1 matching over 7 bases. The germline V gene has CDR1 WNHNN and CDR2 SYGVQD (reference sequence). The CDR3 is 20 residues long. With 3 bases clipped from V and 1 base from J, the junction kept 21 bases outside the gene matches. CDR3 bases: TGCGCCAGCAGTGATTGTTTGTCGCAGACATCCGGGACAGCTTCCTACGAGCAGTACTTC. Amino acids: CASSDCLSQTSGTASYEQYF.

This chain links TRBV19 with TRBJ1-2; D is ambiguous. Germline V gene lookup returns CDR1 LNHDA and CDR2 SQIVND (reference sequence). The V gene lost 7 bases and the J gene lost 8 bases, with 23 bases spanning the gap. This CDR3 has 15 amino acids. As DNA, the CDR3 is TGTGCCAGTACCAAGATCGTCGGGGAATCGGGCGGCTACACCTTC. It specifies CASTKIVGESGGYTF.

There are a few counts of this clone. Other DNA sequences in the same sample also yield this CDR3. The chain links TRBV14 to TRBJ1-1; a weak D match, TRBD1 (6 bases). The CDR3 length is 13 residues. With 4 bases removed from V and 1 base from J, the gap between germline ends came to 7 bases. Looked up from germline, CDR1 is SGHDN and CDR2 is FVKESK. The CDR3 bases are TGTGCCAGCAGCCTACAGGGGAACACTGAAGCTTTCTTT. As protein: CASSLQGNTEAFF.

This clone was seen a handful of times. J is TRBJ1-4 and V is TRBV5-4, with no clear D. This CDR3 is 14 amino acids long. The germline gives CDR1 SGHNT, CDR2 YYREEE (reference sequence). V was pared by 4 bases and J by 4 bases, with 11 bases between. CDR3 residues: CASSPDGGNEKLFF. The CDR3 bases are TGTGCCAGCAGCCCCGACGGCGGTAATGAAAAACTGTTTTTT.

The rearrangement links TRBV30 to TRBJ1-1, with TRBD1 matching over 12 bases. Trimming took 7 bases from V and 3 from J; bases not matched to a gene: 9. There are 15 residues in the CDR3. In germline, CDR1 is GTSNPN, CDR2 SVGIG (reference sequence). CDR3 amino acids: CAFQPGQGAYTEAFF. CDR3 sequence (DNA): TGTGCCTTCCAACCGGGACAGGGGGCATACACTGAAGCTTTCTTT.